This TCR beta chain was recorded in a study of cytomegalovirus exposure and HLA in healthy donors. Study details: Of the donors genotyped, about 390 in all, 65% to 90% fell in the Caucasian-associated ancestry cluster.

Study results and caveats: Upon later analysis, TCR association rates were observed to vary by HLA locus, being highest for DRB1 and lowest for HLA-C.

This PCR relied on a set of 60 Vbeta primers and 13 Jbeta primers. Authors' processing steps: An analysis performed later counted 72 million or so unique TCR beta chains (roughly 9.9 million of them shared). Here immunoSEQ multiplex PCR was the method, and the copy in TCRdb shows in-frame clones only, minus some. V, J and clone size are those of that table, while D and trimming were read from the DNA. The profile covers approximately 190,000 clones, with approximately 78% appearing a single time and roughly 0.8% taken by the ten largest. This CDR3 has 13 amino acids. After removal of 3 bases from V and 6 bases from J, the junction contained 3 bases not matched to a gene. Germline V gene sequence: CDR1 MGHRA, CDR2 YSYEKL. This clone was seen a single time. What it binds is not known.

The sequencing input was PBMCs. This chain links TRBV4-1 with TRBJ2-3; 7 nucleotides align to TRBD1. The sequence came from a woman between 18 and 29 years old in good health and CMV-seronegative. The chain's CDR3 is CASSHEQGDTQYF. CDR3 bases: TGCGCCAGCAGCCACGAACAGGGGGATACGCAGTATTTT.